The entry that follows covers one T cell receptor (beta chain) sequence. Trimming pared 0 bases from V and 0 bases from J, leaving 5 bases between. The CDR3 length is 14 residues. Germline V CDR1 and CDR2: KGHSH, LQKENI. TCRdb's table, derived via immunoSEQ multiplex PCR, lists solely in-frame clones and lacks some. The table has roughly 200,000 clones, about 86% seen once. This record belongs to a study of blood T cell repertoires in COVID-19. This receptor was identified in a woman between 40 and 50 years old with acute COVID-19. This chain joins TRBV18 and TRBJ1-2; D is unresolved. The material sequenced was PBMCs or T cells enriched from blood (not recorded which). CDR3 nucleotides: TGTGCCAGCTCACCACCAATAACTAACTATGGCTACACCTTC. This gives the protein CASSPPITNYGYTF.